This T cell receptor beta chain was documented in a study of identical twins. Study observations and caveats: Interpretation of the results relied on cross-sectional statistical analysis and not on following the same donors. Low generation probability was overrepresented in out-of-frame alpha sequences shared by twins.

The CDR3 has 16 residues. Germline V gives CDR1 SGHVS, CDR2 FNYEAQ. Deletions cut 1 base from V and 6 bases from J, with 16 bases between. A universal primer site came from template switching; cDNA carried unique molecular identifiers. MiXCR, run by TCRdb on the 5' RACE reads, gives a single entry per CDR3 protein. The table has a few hundred thousand distinct CDR3 sequences, approximately 9.6% seen once. As to this clonotype: Antigen: not known.

The same data also contributed to another study, on yellow fever vaccine responses in identical twins.

The receptor was isolated from a woman younger than 35 in good health. The sequencing sample was made of PBMCs. The chain uses TRBV7-6 and TRBJ1-5; possible D gene TRBD1, 5 bases. The CDR3 coding sequence is TGTGCCAGCAGCTTAGGGGTCGGGGGGGTCGTTCAGCCCCAGCATTTT. Its protein product is CASSLGVGGVVQPQHF.